Presented here are 15 T cell receptor beta chains from one specimen sequenced in a study of lymphopenia after photon versus proton radiotherapy. Sequencing used immunoSEQ multiplex PCR; TCRdb keeps in-frame clones, though not all of them. The data show 30,000 to 45,000 clones, roughly 90% seen once. The sequencing used peripheral blood, collected from a patient treated with photon-based radiotherapy. The origin of the receptors is a man between 60 and 70 years old with cholangiocarcinoma.

The V call is TRBV11-3, the J call TRBJ2-5; D tentatively fits TRBD1 or TRBD2 (5 bases each). Germline V gives CDR1 SGHNT, CDR2 YENEEA. V was trimmed by 6 bases and J by 1 base, leaving 9 bases between them. The CDR3 loop spans 13 amino acids. CDR3 in amino acids: CASRTGAQETQYF. CDR3 in DNA: TGTGCCAGCAGGACCGGGGCCCAAGAGACCCAGTACTTC. Complete variable domain (other parts from reference TRBV11-3 and TRBJ2-5): EAGVVQSPRYKIIEKKQPVAFWCNPISGHNTLYWYLQNLGQGPELLIRYENEEAVDDSQLPKDRFSAERLKGVDSTLKIQPAELGDSAVYLCASRTGAQETQYFGPGTRLLVL.

The chain uses TRBV10-3 and TRBJ2-1; 9 bases align to TRBD2. The CDR3 is 15 amino acids. Germline-derived CDR1 and CDR2 are ENHRY and SYGVKD. The junction had 7 bases not matched to a gene; V was cut back by 5 bases and J by 5 bases. CDR3 in DNA: TGTGCCATCAGTTCCGGGACTAGCCGAAACAATGAGCAGTTCTTC. Its translation: CAISSGTSRNNEQFF.

J is TRBJ2-1 and V is TRBV19; TRBD2 aligns across 7 bases. After removal of 3 bases from V and 4 bases from J, the junction contained 6 bases not matched to a gene. The CDR3 contains 15 residues. Looked up from germline, CDR1 is LNHDA and CDR2 is SQIVND (reference sequence). The CDR3 nucleotides are TGTGCCAGTAGTATTGGGTCGGGAGGATACAATGAGCAGTTCTTC. It translates to CASSIGSGGYNEQFF. Full variable domain (rest looked up from reference TRBV19 and TRBJ2-1): DGGITQSPKYLFRKEGQNVTLSCEQNLNHDAMYWYRQDPGQGLRLIYYSQIVNDFQKGDIAEGYSVSREKKESFPLTVTSAQKNPTAFYLCASSIGSGGYNEQFFGPGTRLTVL.

The chain carries TRBV6-1 and TRBJ2-7, with D uncertain. CDR1 and CDR2 (germline): MNHNS, SASEGT. The length of the CDR3 is 14 residues. V gave up 4 bases and J gave up 0 bases, with 10 bases separating them. The CDR3 sequence is CASSVSALSYEQYF. CDR3 DNA: TGTGCCAGCAGTGTGAGCGCCCTCTCCTACGAGCAGTACTTC.

This chain links TRBV19 with TRBJ2-3; perhaps TRBD2 as D (5 bases). Germline assignment: CDR1 LNHDA and CDR2 SQIVND (reference sequence). V was trimmed by 6 bases and J by 2 bases, leaving 12 bases between them. This CDR3 has 14 residues. CDR3 in DNA: TGTGCCAGTAGAACCGGGGTCGCCACAGATACGCAGTATTTT. It is translated as CASRTGVATDTQYF.

The CDR3 sequence is CASSFPSGGVGYNEQFF. The CDR3 bases are TGTGCCAGCAGCTTCCCCTCGGGGGGAGTTGGCTACAATGAGCAGTTCTTC. This chain joins TRBV7-8 and TRBJ2-1, with 7 nucleotides matching TRBD2. The CDR3 has 17 residues. Germline V gives CDR1 SGHVS, CDR2 FQNEAQ. V was clipped by 3 bases and J by 3 bases; unmatched bases: 11.

The rearrangement joins TRBV5-1 to TRBJ1-2, with 8 nucleotides matching TRBD1. Trimming at V came to 4 bases and at J to 2 bases, leaving 4 bases not matched to a gene. The germline CDR1 and CDR2 sequences are SGHRS and YFSETQ. This CDR3 is built from 14 residues. The CDR3 bases are TGCGCCAGCAGCGGGACAGGAGGGAACTATGGCTACACCTTC. As protein: CASSGTGGNYGYTF.

The gene calls are TRBV4-1 and TRBJ2-5, with D possibly TRBD2 on 6 matching bases. Germline values: CDR1 MGHRA, CDR2 YSYEKL. There are 19 residues in the CDR3. Trimming shortened V by 1 base and J by 0 bases, and 21 bases separated the two germline ends. The CDR3 region is CASSQVVSGAAGYQETQYF. The DNA for the CDR3 is TGCGCCAGCAGCCAAGTCGTCTCGGGAGCGGCTGGGTACCAAGAGACCCAGTACTTC.

The chain is built from TRBV9 and TRBJ2-5, with 7 nucleotides matching TRBD2. Germline V gene data show CDR1 as SGDLS and CDR2 as YYNGEE. This CDR3 comprises 16 residues. V lost 0 bases, J lost 4 bases, and 9 bases stayed unmatched. The CDR3 DNA is TGTGCCAGCAGCGTAGGATTTGGACTAGAATTAGAGACCCAGTACTTC. The encoded protein is CASSVGFGLELETQYF.

J is TRBJ2-1 and V is TRBV6-5; TRBD1 aligns across 9 bases. Germline V gene lookup returns CDR1 MNHEY and CDR2 SVGAGI. The J segment lost 8 bases and the V segment lost 6 bases, leaving 5 bases of the junction unmatched. This CDR3 contains 13 residues. The CDR3: CASSPDRGDEQFF. The CDR3 DNA reads TGTGCCAGCAGCCCCGACAGGGGGGATGAGCAGTTCTTC.

This chain links TRBV5-1 with TRBJ2-7, with 9 bases matching TRBD2. Germline V lookup: CDR1 SGHRS, CDR2 YFSETQ. This CDR3 is built from 19 residues. J gave up 3 bases and V 3 bases, and 19 bases lay outside the gene matches. This chain's CDR3 is CASSSTSLRLADIDYEQYF. In nucleotides, the CDR3 is TGCGCCAGCAGCTCCACGTCTCTTCGACTAGCGGATATAGACTACGAGCAGTACTTC.

V and J are TRBV5-1 and TRBJ2-3, with D hard to call. The CDR3 length is 16 residues. Trimming shortened V by 4 bases and J by 2 bases, and 17 bases separated the two germline ends. CDR1 is SGHRS, CDR2 YFSETQ, per germline. CDR3 sequence (DNA): TGCGCCAGCAGCCTTACATTTGAGCAGTACACAGATACGCAGTATTTT. Its protein is CASSLTFEQYTDTQYF.

This rearrangement joins TRBV9 to TRBJ2-3; weak D call: TRBD1 (7 bases). The ends were cut back, 3 bases at V and 3 bases at J, with 14 bases in the middle. Germline V gives CDR1 SGDLS, CDR2 YYNGEE. This CDR3 contains 15 residues. The CDR3 sequence is CASSARQGGTDTQYF. For the CDR3, the DNA is TGTGCCAGCAGCGCCCGACAGGGAGGTACAGATACGCAGTATTTT.

J is TRBJ2-1 and V is TRBV5-4; D remains ambiguous. Germline CDR1 reads SGHNT; CDR2 reads YYREEE (reference sequence). Trimming shortened V by 2 bases and J by 0 bases, and 12 bases separated the two germline ends. CDR3 length: 16 amino acids. For the CDR3, the DNA is TGTGCCAGCAGCTTAGACTCAACGAGCTCCTACAATGAGCAGTTCTTC. It encodes CASSLDSTSSYNEQFF.

The chain joins TRBV9 to TRBJ2-1; TRBD1 matches 10 bases. The CDR3 spans 15 residues. The germline gives CDR1 SGDLS, CDR2 YYNGEE. Unmatched junction bases numbered 11, after V lost 4 bases and J lost 10 bases. The CDR3 DNA reads as TGTGCCAGCAGCTCCCGACAGGGGGCTGGAGGAGAGCAGTTCTTC. It yields the protein CASSSRQGAGGEQFF.